These T cell receptor beta chains were read from a single sample in a study of cytomegalovirus exposure and HLA in healthy donors. The method was immunoSEQ multiplex PCR; TCRdb's version includes in-frame clones alone and lacks a portion of them. The sample carries around 190,000 clones, 9.5% recorded once. The specimen was PBMCs. The receptors here all came from a woman in her twenties or thirties in good health and CMV-seropositive. The CDR3 runs from the conserved cysteine through the conserved F or W.

j_gene,v_gene,CDR3aa
TRBJ2-2,TRBV30,CAWSRVWGGNLVAGELFF
TRBJ2-3,TRBV7-3,CASRSYTRGTDTQYF
TRBJ2-7,TRBV30,CAWSIRGRRVSYEQYF
TRBJ1-5,TRBV21-1,CASSKDGEALNQPQHF
TRBJ2-1,TRBV7-9,CASSLGVRASGDHEQFF
TRBJ2-7,TRBV6-6,CASSGQKTGGREQYF
TRBJ1-1,TRBV19,CASTLIRGQSEAFF
TRBJ2-4,TRBV18,CASSPRQAQTIENIQYF
TRBJ2-1,TRBV5-4,CASSLGGTGTGGGNEQFF
TRBJ2-7,TRBV7-9,CASSWGGGAPTYEQYF
TRBJ2-2,TRBV9,CASSVTSGTTTGELFF
TRBJ1-2,TRBV6-5,CASSYSPTGDYGYTF
TRBJ2-7,TRBV6-6,CAIGGLAGVNEQYF
TRBJ2-3,TRBV11-2,CASSLVLAGAGADTQYF
TRBJ1-3,TRBV11-2,CASSLAGNTIYF
TRBJ2-7,TRBV4-1,CASSQSDLSGRSYEQYF
TRBJ1-5,TRBV5-5,CASSLSVADYQPQHF
TRBJ2-2,TRBV5-5,CASSLVGAGELFF
TRBJ2-1,TRBV27,CASSSWTGAYNEQFF
TRBJ1-2,TRBV6-1,CASSDGTNYGYTF
TRBJ2-5,TRBV5-1,CASSPSGNQETQYF
TRBJ1-4,TRBV27,CASRPQQGLNEKLFF
TRBJ2-3,TRBV2,CASSADPGGTDTQYF
TRBJ1-2,TRBV9,CASSVAGNYGYTF
TRBJ1-1,TRBV19,CASSISQGASEAFF
TRBJ1-3,TRBV10-1,CASSRTGSSTIYF
TRBJ2-2,TRBV18,CASSLSLSGGPNTGELFF
TRBJ1-2,TRBV29-1,CSVMAGDYGYTF
TRBJ1-6,TRBV14,CASSPSGTGRLSSPLHF
TRBJ1-6,TRBV6-5,CASSPGQRYNSPLHF
TRBJ1-1,TRBV6-1,CASRQHRNTEAFF
TRBJ2-5,TRBV11-1,CASSLGLAGDLQETQYF
TRBJ2-7,TRBV11-2,CASSEGSGQGNYEQYF
TRBJ2-7,TRBV2,CASGLWTSGSYEQYF
TRBJ2-1,TRBV6-4,CASSDSPTGNSGNEQFF
TRBJ1-1,TRBV2,CASSPHRAEAFF
TRBJ2-1,TRBV7-3,CASSPDKYYNEQFF
TRBJ2-4,TRBV30,CAWRIRDRGLQEAKNIQYF
TRBJ2-1,TRBV4-1,CASSASPTSGHNEQFF
TRBJ2-7,TRBV29-1,CSVETGTGGYEQYF
TRBJ2-3,TRBV6-5,CASSSGGTDTQYF
TRBJ2-7,TRBV5-1,CASSLAAGQGYEQYF
TRBJ2-1,TRBV7-8,CASSLKIYRTGESYNEQFF
TRBJ2-3,TRBV4-1,CASSFSLTGQGSTDTQYF
TRBJ1-5,TRBV5-5,CASSLGDRSSNQPQHF
TRBJ2-3,TRBV6-4,CASSEVATSTDTQYF
TRBJ1-1,TRBV4-1,CASSRDRLGTEAFF
TRBJ2-1,TRBV10-3,CAISESLRGTGRNEQFF
TRBJ2-7,TRBV5-1,CASSPEGTYEQYF
TRBJ2-3,TRBV19,CASNSGGSTDTQYF
TRBJ2-1,TRBV9,CASSSGRPSYNEQFF
TRBJ2-7,TRBV6-7,CASSYYGLAAYEQYF
TRBJ1-3,TRBV2,CASSGWTFTGNTIYF